The present TCR beta chain was sequenced within a study of T cell repertoires in cytomegalovirus infection. Via MiXCR, TCRdb re-called the reads, giving one row per CDR3 protein. The sample lists under 800,000 distinct CDR3 sequences; roughly 24% were seen once. Trimming left V 2 bases short and J 2 bases short, with 7 bases between. The CDR3 runs to 13 residues. The germline CDR1 and CDR2 sequences are SEHNR and FQNEAQ (reference sequence). This clonotype was found a few times. Sample: CD8+ T cells from PBMCs. This receptor was taken from a human donor in good health (CMV status not recorded). Some clones in this sample may be carry-over from other donors' samples. The chain is built from TRBV7-9 and TRBJ2-7; D remains ambiguous. In nucleotides, the CDR3 is TGTGCCAGCAGCTTATTTCCAGCCTACGAGCAGTACTTC. Translating it yields CASSLFPAYEQYF.